The clone carrying this T cell receptor beta chain occurred many times. Its antigen remains unknown. The data were taken from a study of T cells in Graves' hyperthyroidism and ophthalmopathy. V lost 4 bases, J lost 3 bases, and 6 bases stayed unmatched. Germline assignment: CDR1 SGHRS and CDR2 YFSETQ. The CDR3 totals 14 residues. Diagnoses were established using clinical symptoms, serum thyroxine and TRAb, thyroid ultrasound and orbital computed tomography. Study-wide points: Blood also held most thyroid clonotypes expanded beyond 0.001.

Amplification of TCR beta CDR3 regions used RNA as the template. During a first-round RT-PCR of the TCR CDR3, the HTBI primer set was used. MiXCR, run by TCRdb on the multiplex PCR reads, gives a single entry per CDR3 protein. The sample holds about 400,000 distinct CDR3 sequences, about 12% seen once. This chain uses TRBV5-1 with TRBJ1-1; TRBD1 agrees at 7 bases. Material: blood. This clonotype was obtained from a woman aged 18 to 35 with Graves' hyperthyroidism. The CDR3 bases are TGCGCCAGCAGCGCTCAGGGGGGCGACACTGAAGCTTTCTTT. Translation: CASSAQGGDTEAFF.